This T cell receptor beta chain was profiled in a study of Ad26.COV2.S vaccination and SARS-CoV-2 variants. Treatment in this sample: around 19 received Ad26.COV2.S at low or high dose, single or two shots; a few received placebo; per-sample allocation not given. Day 63 after the first vaccine or placebo injection was the time point for sampling. The CDR3 sequence is 16 residues long. CDR1 and CDR2 (germline): LNHDA, SQIVND (reference sequence). V lost 0 bases, J lost 5 bases, and 16 bases lay in between. This clone was seen once. Sequencing was performed with immunoSEQ multiplex PCR; in TCRdb, only in-frame clones are kept and a portion is missing. Altogether about 680,000 clones are present, about 89% being singletons, with the ten largest covering over 1.3%.

The sequence was collected from a person aged 18-65 years who received the Ad26.COV2.S COVID-19 vaccine or a placebo. Source: peripheral blood, taken in a trial of Ad26.COV2.S vaccine versus placebo. V gene TRBV19 combines with J gene TRBJ2-5, with D perhaps TRBD2 (5 bases). This CDR3 reads CASSIDLATLAETQYF. The CDR3 bases are TGTGCCAGTAGTATAGATCTAGCAACCCTCGCGGAGACCCAGTACTTC.